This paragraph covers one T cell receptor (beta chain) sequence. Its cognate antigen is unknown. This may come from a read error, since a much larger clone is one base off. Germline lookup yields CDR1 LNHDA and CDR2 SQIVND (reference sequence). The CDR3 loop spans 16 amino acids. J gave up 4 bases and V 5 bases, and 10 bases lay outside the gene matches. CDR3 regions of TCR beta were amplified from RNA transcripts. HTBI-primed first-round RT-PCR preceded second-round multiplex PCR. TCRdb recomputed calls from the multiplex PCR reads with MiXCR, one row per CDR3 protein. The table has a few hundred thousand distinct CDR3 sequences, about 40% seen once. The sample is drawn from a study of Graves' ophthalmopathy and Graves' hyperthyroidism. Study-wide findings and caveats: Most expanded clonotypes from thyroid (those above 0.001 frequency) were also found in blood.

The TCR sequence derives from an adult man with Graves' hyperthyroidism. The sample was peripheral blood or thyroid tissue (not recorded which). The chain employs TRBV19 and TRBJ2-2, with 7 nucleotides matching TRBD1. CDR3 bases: TGTGCCAGTAGTGGGGTAGGGGGCTGGCGCACCGGGGAGCTGTTTTTT. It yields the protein CASSGVGGWRTGELFF.